Below are 9 T cell receptor beta chains sequenced from a single sample in a study of regulatory T cells in long-lasting Graves disease. Library construction for TCR beta used iRepertoire HTBI primers and Arm-PCR of CDR3 regions. A single record per CDR3 protein comes from TCRdb applying MiXCR to the multiplex PCR reads. The table records over 350,000 distinct CDR3 sequences, around 20% of them present only once. Time point here: persistent/refractory GD, antithyroid drugs over 5 years with positive TRAb. PBMC RNA was the source of the TCR library. Specimen: peripheral blood mononuclear cells (PBMCs), collected when the disease was refractory, from a patient treated with antithyroid drugs. The source is a female donor with Graves disease.

This clonotype was counted a few times. The chain links TRBV29-1 to TRBJ1-1, with TRBD1 identical over 9 bases. Per the germline V gene, CDR1 is SQVTM and CDR2 is ANQGSEA. This CDR3 spans 15 amino acids. V was clipped by 6 bases and J by 6 bases; unmatched bases: 14. The CDR3 DNA reads as TGCAGCGTCGCCGGGACAGGGTCCGGGGGGCCTGAAGCTTTCTTT. This codes for CSVAGTGSGGPEAFF.

Regarding this clonotype: A read error may be the cause here, since a much bigger clone is one base away. CDR3 region: CASSYEPGLTEAFF. CDR3 sequence (DNA): TGTGCCAGCAGTTACGAACCAGGGCTCACTGAAGCTTTCTTT. This rearrangement joins TRBV6-5 to TRBJ1-1; TRBD1 might be the D (5 bases). V dropped 2 bases and J dropped 4 bases, with 11 bases sitting between them. CDR3 length: 14 residues. The V gene's germline CDR1 is MNHEY and CDR2 SVGAGI.

The chain joins TRBV30 to TRBJ2-2; no firm D call. V dropped 6 bases and J dropped 1 base, with 9 bases sitting between them. Germline loops: CDR1 GTSNPN, CDR2 SVGIG (reference sequence). This CDR3 has 13 amino acids. The CDR3 bases are TGTGCCTGTACCCCCGGGAACACCGGGGAGCTGTTTTTT. Its translation is CACTPGNTGELFF. The full variable domain, rest sourced from reference TRBV30 and TRBJ2-2, is SQTIHQWPATLVQPVGSPLSLECTVEGTSNPNLYWYRQAAGRGLQLLFYSVGIGQISSEVPQNLSASRPQDRQFILSSKKLLLSDSGFYLCACTPGNTGELFFGEGSRLTVL.

This clonotype was seen a handful of times. This chain uses TRBV19 with TRBJ2-5; 10 bases are a match to TRBD2. Per germline, CDR1 LNHDA and CDR2 SQIVND (reference sequence). This CDR3 has 14 residues. V trimming: 9 bases; J trimming: 7 bases; junction bases outside the gene matches: 11. The CDR3 region has the DNA TGTGCCAGCACGGGCCTAGCGGGAGTAGGGACCCAGTACTTC. The encoded protein is CASTGLAGVGTQYF. The complete variable domain, with remaining parts taken from reference TRBV19 and TRBJ2-5, reads DGGITQSPKYLFRKEGQNVTLSCEQNLNHDAMYWYRQDPGQGLRLIYYSQIVNDFQKGDIAEGYSVSREKKESFPLTVTSAQKNPTAFYLCASTGLAGVGTQYFGPGTRLLVL.

Many counts were recorded for this clonotype. The V gene is TRBV28, the J gene TRBJ2-7; 8 bases are shared with TRBD1. V shed 4 bases and J 7 bases; nucleotides not matched to a gene: 12. Germline V gene lookup returns CDR1 MDHEN and CDR2 SYDVKM. This CDR3 region has 15 residues. The CDR3 sequence is CASSWSGQGAREQYF. CDR3 nucleotide sequence: TGTGCCAGCAGTTGGAGTGGGCAGGGGGCTCGAGAGCAGTACTTC. The whole variable domain, filled in from reference TRBV28 and TRBJ2-7, reads DVKVTQSSRYLVKRTGEKVFLECVQDMDHENMFWYRQDPGLGLRLIYFSYDVKMKEKGDIPEGYSVSREKKERFSLILESASTNQTSMYLCASSWSGQGAREQYFGPGTRLTVT.

This clonotype has at least ten counts. The chain joins TRBV28 to TRBJ1-4, with a tentative D call TRBD1 (5 bases). The CDR3 totals 17 residues. V shed 4 bases and J shed 7 bases, with 22 bases lying between them. The germline V gene has CDR1 MDHEN and CDR2 SYDVKM. The CDR3, as DNA: TGTGCCAGCAGTTCCTCAGCCGAGGGGCTGCGTGGTGAAAAACTGTTTTTT. As protein: CASSSSAEGLRGEKLFF.

This clonotype occurred many times. V and J are TRBV12-3 or TRBV12-4 and TRBJ1-4, with a possible D match to TRBD1 (6 bases). CDR3 length equals 15 residues. The V gene lost 1 base and the J gene lost 8 bases, with 14 bases spanning the gap. CDR3 protein: CASSLDGGRQEKLFF. The CDR3 DNA sequence: TGTGCCAGCAGTTTAGATGGGGGCAGACAAGAAAAACTGTTTTTT.

The sample holds a few counts of this clonotype. The chain's CDR3 is CASSQPGLSYEQYF. Written as DNA, the CDR3 is TGTGCCAGCAGCCAACCGGGACTGTCCTACGAGCAGTACTTC. The rearrangement links TRBV3-1 to TRBJ2-7; possible D gene TRBD2, 6 bases. Deletions cut 2 bases from V and 1 base from J, with 9 bases between. CDR1 and CDR2 (germline): LGHDT, YNNKEL (reference sequence). This CDR3 has 14 residues.

In its sample, this clonotype was seen many times. The gene calls are TRBV28 and TRBJ2-7; D might be TRBD2 (5 bases). Trimming pared 0 bases from V and 2 bases from J, leaving 8 bases between. The length of the CDR3 is 14 residues. Germline lookup yields CDR1 MDHEN and CDR2 SYDVKM. The DNA for the CDR3 is TGTGCCAGCAGTTTATGGGCACTAGCCTACGAGCAGTACTTC. This codes for CASSLWALAYEQYF.